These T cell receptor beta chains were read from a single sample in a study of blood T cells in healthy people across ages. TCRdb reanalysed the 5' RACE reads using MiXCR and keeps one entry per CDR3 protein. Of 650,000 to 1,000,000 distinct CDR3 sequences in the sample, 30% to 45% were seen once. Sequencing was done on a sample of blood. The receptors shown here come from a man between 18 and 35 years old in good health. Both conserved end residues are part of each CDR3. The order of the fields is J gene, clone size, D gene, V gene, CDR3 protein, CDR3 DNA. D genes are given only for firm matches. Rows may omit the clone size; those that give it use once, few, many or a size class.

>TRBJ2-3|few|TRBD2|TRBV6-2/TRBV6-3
CASRDRDYLLTDAQYF
TGTGCCAGCAGAGACCGGGACTACCTTCTCACAGATGCGCAGTATTTT
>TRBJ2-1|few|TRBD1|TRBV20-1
CSAATGGYNEQFF
TGCAGTGCTGCCACAGGGGGTTACAATGAGCAGTTCTTC
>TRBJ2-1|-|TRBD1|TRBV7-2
CASSLGQGSFNGQFF
TGTGCCAGCAGCTTAGGACAGGGGAGCTTCAATGGGCAGTTCTTC
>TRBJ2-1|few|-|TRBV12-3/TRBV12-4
CASSFNINEQFF
TGTGCCAGCAGTTTCAACATCAATGAGCAGTTCTTC
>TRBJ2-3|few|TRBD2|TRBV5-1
CASSWTSGDTQYF
TGCGCCAGCAGCTGGACTAGCGGAGATACGCAGTATTTT
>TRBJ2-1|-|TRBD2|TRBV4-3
CASSHRPEQRGGVASSYNEQFF
TGCGCCAGCAGCCACCGACCAGAACAGCGGGGGGGCGTTGCAAGCTCCTACAATGAGCAGTTCTTC
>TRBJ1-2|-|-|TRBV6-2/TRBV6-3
CASRYGGSAYGYTF
TGTGCCAGCAGGTACGGGGGATCCGCCTATGGCTACACCTTC
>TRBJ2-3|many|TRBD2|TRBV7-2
CASSRKAGLADTQYF
TGTGCCAGCAGCCGTAAAGCGGGACTAGCAGATACGCAGTATTTT
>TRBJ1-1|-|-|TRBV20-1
CSARDSVGRTEAFF
TGCAGTGCTAGAGATTCGGTTGGGAGGACGGAAGCTTTCTTT
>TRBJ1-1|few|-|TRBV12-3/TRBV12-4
CASREQGNTEAFF
TGTGCCAGCAGGGAACAGGGGAACACTGAAGCTTTCTTT
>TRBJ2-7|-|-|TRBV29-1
CSVDPQGSYNEQYF
TGCAGCGTTGATCCCCAGGGATCCTACAATGAGCAGTACTTC
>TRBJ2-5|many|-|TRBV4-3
CASSPGRGQETQYF
TGCGCCAGCAGCCCCGGAAGGGGACAAGAGACCCAGTACTTC